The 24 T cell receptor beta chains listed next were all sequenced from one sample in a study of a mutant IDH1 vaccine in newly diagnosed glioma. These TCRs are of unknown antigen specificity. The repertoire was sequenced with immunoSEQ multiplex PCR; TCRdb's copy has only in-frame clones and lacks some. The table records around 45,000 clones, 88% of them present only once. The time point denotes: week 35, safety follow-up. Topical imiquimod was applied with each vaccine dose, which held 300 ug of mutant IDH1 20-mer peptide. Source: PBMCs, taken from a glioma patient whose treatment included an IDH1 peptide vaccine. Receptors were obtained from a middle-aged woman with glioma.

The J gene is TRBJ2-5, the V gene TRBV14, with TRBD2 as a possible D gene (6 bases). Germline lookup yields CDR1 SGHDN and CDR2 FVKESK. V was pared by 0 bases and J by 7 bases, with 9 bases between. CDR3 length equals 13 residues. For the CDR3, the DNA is TGTGCCAGCAGCCAAGACTTGGAGGGGACCCAGTACTTC. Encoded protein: CASSQDLEGTQYF.

CDR3 loop: CASSQAVTYEQYF. CDR3 sequence (DNA): TGCGCCAGCAGCCAAGCTGTTACCTACGAGCAGTACTTC. The rearrangement uses TRBV4-1 and TRBJ2-7; D remains unclear. This CDR3 has 13 residues. Trimming shortened V by 1 base and J by 2 bases, and 6 bases separated the two germline ends. Germline CDR1 MGHRA, CDR2 YSYEKL.

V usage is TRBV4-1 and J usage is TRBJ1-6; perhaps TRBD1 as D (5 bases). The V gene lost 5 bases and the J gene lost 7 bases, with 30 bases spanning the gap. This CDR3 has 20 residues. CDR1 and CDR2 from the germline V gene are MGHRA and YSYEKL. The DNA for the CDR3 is TGCGCCAGCAGCTACTCGAACCGGGGCCCGTCTCGCCCCGAAAATTCACCCCTCCACTTT. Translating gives CASSYSNRGPSRPENSPLHF.

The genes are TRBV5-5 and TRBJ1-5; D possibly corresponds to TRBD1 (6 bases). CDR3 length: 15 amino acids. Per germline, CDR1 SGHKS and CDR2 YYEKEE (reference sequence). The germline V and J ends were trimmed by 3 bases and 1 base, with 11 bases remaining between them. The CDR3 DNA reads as TGTGCCAGCAGCTCGGGGGGCCAGAGCAATCAGCCCCAGCATTTT. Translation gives CASSSGGQSNQPQHF.

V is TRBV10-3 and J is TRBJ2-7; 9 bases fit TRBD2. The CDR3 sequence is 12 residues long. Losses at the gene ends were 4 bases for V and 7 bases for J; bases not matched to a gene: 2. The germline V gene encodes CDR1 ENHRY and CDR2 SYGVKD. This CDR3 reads CAISALAGEQYF. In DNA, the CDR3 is TGTGCCATCAGTGCGCTAGCGGGGGAGCAGTACTTC.

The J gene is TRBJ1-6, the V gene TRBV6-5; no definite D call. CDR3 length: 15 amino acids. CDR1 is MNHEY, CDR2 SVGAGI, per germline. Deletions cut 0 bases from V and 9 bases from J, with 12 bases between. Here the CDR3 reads CASSYSRLGRSPLHF. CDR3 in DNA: TGTGCCAGCAGTTACTCGCGCCTAGGACGTTCACCCCTCCACTTT.

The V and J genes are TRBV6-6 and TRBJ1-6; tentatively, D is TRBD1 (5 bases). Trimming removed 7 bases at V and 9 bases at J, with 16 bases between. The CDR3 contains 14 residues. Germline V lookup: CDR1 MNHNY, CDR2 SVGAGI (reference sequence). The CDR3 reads CASIPGRNFSPLHF. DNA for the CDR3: TGTGCCAGCATCCCGGGACGGAACTTTTCACCCCTCCACTTT.

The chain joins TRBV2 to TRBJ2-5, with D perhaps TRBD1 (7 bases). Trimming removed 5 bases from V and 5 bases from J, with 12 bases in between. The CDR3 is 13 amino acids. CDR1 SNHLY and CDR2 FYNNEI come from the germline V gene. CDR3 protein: CASSRRGRETQYF. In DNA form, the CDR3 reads TGTGCCAGCAGTCGCAGGGGGAGGGAGACCCAGTACTTC.

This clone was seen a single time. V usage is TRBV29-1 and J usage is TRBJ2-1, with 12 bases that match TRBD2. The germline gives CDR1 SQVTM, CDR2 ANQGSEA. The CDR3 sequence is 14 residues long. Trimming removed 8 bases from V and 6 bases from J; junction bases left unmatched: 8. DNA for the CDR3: TGCAGCACGTGGACTAGCGGGACGGGCAATGAGCAGTTCTTC. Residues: CSTWTSGTGNEQFF.

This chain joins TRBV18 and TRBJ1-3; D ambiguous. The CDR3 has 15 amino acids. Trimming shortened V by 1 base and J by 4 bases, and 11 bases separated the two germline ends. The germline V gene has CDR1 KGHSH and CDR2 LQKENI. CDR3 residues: CASSPLLVDGNTIYF. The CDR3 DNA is TGTGCCAGCTCACCACTGTTGGTAGACGGAAACACCATATATTTT.

Here the CDR3 reads CASSLGDRGQETQYF. The CDR3 nucleotides are TGTGCCAGCAGCTTAGGGGACAGGGGGCAAGAGACCCAGTACTTC. This chain joins TRBV7-9 and TRBJ2-5; 11 bases align to TRBD1. With 1 base clipped from V and 2 bases from J, the junction kept 0 bases outside the gene matches. Germline V CDR1 and CDR2: SEHNR, FQNEAQ (reference sequence). CDR3 length: 15 residues.

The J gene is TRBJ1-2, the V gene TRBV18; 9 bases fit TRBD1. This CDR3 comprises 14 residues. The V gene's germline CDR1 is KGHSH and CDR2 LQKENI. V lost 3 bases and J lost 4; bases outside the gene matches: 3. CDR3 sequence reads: CASSPGTGSYGYTF. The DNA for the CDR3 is TGTGCCAGCTCACCGGGGACAGGGAGCTATGGCTACACCTTC.

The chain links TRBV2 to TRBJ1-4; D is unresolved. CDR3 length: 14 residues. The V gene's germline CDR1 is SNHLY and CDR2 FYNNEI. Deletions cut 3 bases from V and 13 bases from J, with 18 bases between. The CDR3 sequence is CASSDRSRGPGLFF. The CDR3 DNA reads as TGTGCCAGCAGTGACCGGAGCCGAGGCCCCGGACTGTTTTTT. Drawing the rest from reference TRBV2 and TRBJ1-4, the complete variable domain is EPEVTQTPSHQVTQMGQEVILRCVPISNHLYFYWYRQILGQKVEFLVSFYNNEISEKSEIFDDQFSVERPDGSNFTLKIRSTKLEDSAMYFCASSDRSRGPGLFFGSGTQLSVL.

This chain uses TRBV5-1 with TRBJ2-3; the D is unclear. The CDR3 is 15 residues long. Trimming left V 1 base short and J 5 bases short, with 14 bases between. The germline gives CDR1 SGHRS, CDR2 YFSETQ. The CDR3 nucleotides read TGCGCCAGCAGCTTGATCCCTGGGCAGATAGATACGCAGTATTTT. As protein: CASSLIPGQIDTQYF.

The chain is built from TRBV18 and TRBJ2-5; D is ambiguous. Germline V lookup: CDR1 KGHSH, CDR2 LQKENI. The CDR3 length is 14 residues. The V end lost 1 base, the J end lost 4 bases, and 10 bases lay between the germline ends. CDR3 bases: TGTGCCAGCTCACCACGTGGGGTTAGAGAGACCCAGTACTTC. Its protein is CASSPRGVRETQYF.

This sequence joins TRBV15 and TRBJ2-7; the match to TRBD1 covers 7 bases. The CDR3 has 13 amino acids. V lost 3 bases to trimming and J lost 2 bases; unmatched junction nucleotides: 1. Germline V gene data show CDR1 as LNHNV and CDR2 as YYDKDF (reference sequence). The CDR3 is CATSRGQTYEQYF. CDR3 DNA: TGTGCCACCAGCAGGGGACAGACCTACGAGCAGTACTTC.

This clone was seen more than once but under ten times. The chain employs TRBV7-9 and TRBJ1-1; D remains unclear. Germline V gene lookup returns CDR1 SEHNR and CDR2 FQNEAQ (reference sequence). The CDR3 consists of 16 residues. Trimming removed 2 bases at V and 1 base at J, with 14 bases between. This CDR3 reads CASSLPPGVRNTEAFF. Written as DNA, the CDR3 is TGTGCCAGCAGCTTACCTCCCGGGGTGAGGAACACTGAAGCTTTCTTT.

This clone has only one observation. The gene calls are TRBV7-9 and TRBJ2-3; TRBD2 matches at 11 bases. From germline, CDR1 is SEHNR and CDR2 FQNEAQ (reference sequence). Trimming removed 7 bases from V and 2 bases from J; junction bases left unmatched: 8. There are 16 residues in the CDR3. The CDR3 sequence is CASTLTSGVPTDTQYF. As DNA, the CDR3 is TGTGCCAGCACGCTGACTAGCGGGGTCCCCACAGATACGCAGTATTTT.

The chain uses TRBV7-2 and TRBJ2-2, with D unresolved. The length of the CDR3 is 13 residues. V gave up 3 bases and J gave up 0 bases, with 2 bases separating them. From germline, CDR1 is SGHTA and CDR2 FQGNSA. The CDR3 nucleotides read TGTGCCAGCAGCTTCACGAACACCGGGGAGCTGTTTTTT. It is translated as CASSFTNTGELFF.

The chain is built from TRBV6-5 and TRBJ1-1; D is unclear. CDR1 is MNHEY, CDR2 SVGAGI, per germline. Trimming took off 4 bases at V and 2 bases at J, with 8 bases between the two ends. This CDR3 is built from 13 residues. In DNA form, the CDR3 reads TGTGCCAGCAGTTGGCAAGCTAACACTGAAGCTTTCTTT. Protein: CASSWQANTEAFF.

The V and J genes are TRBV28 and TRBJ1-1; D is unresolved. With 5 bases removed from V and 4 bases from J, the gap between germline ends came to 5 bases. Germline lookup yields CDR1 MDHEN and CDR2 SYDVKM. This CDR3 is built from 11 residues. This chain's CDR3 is CASSELTEAFF. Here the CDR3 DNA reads TGTGCCAGCAGTGAACTCACTGAAGCTTTCTTT.

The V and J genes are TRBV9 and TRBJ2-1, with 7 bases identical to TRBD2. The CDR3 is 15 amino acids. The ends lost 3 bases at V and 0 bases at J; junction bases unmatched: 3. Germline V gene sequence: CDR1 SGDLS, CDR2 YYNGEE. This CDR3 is CASSDRGSSYNEQFF. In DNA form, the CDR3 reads TGTGCCAGCAGCGATCGCGGGAGCTCCTACAATGAGCAGTTCTTC.

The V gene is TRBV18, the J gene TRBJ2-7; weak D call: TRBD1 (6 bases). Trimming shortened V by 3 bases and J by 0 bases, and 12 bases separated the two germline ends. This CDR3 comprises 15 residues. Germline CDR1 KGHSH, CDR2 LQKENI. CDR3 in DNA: TGTGCCAGCTCACCTAACACAGGGAGCTCCTACGAGCAGTACTTC. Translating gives CASSPNTGSSYEQYF.

The CDR3 protein is CASSSTGNYEQYF. The CDR3 DNA sequence: TGTGCCAGTAGTAGTACAGGGAACTACGAGCAGTACTTC. J is TRBJ2-7 and V is TRBV19; TRBD1 might be the D (6 bases). Germline values: CDR1 LNHDA, CDR2 SQIVND (reference sequence). The CDR3 is made up of 13 amino acids. V was cut by 4 bases and J by 3 bases, with 10 bases left in between.